Shown below are 28 T cell receptor beta chains from a single sample sequenced in a study of vaccination effects on CD4 cells after COVID-19. Antigen-specific CD4+ T cells were expanded with viral peptide pools in the ViraFEST assay before sequencing. Culturing for around ten days preceded CD4+ T cell isolation. Vaccine recipients, nucleocapsid antibody negative, had no prior SARS-CoV-2 infection. The antigens these receptors bind are not known. Method: immunoSEQ multiplex PCR; TCRdb's copy keeps in-frame clones and lacks some. Counted here are about 23,000 clones, 73% occurring once; the ten biggest clones make up 5%. The starting material was CD4+ T cells from PBMCs cultured with SARS-CoV-2 spike peptides, obtained before COVID-19 vaccination. Source of these receptors: a human donor who received a COVID-19 vaccine.

The chain joins TRBV11-2 to TRBJ2-5; D not resolved. With 4 bases removed from V and 5 bases from J, the gap between germline ends came to 8 bases. The CDR3 loop spans 12 amino acids. Germline CDR1 SGHAT, CDR2 FQNNGV. The CDR3 region has the DNA TGTGCCAGCAGCTCACTTCTGGAGACCCAGTACTTC. The encoded protein is CASSSLLETQYF.

V gene TRBV6-5 combines with J gene TRBJ1-2; maybe TRBD1 (5 bases). Trimming stripped 6 bases from V and 8 bases from J, with 16 bases between. The germline CDR1 and CDR2 sequences are MNHEY and SVGAGI. The CDR3 consists of 13 residues. The CDR3 DNA follows: TGTGCCAGCAGCCCCCGCGGGGCTCGGGGCTACACCTTC. Residues: CASSPRGARGYTF.

The rearrangement uses TRBV14 and TRBJ2-7; 13 bases align to TRBD2. This CDR3 contains 15 residues. The germline CDR1 and CDR2 sequences are SGHDN and FVKESK. Trimming at V came to 4 bases and at J to 6 bases, leaving 6 bases not matched to a gene. This CDR3 is CASSPRLAGGREQYF. CDR3 DNA: TGTGCCAGCAGCCCGAGACTAGCGGGAGGACGCGAGCAGTACTTC.

This sequence joins TRBV7-9 and TRBJ2-1; 8 bases align to TRBD2. V lost 2 bases and J lost 0; bases outside the gene matches: 12. The CDR3 is 19 amino acids. The germline CDR1 and CDR2 sequences are SEHNR and FQNEAQ (reference sequence). In DNA form, the CDR3 reads TGTGCCAGCAGCTTACGTCTGCGGGAGGACCCCACCTCCTACAATGAGCAGTTCTTC. Its translation is CASSLRLREDPTSYNEQFF. Full variable domain (outside the CDR3, taken from reference TRBV7-9 and TRBJ2-1): DTGVSQNPRHKITKRGQNVTFRCDPISEHNRLYWYRQTLGQGPEFLTYFQNEAQLEKSRLLSDRFSAERPKGSFSTLEIQRTEQGDSAMYLCASSLRLREDPTSYNEQFFGPGTRLTVL.

The chain carries TRBV6-5 and TRBJ1-5, with D hard to call. V was clipped by 0 bases and J by 0 bases, with 6 bases between them. CDR1 and CDR2 (germline): MNHEY, SVGAGI. The length of the CDR3 is 15 residues. The CDR3 DNA sequence: TGTGCCAGCAGTTACTCAGTTATTAGCAATCAGCCCCAGCATTTT. It is translated as CASSYSVISNQPQHF.

The V and J genes are TRBV7-7 and TRBJ2-2; 9 bases align to TRBD2. V lost 2 bases and J lost 5; bases outside the gene matches: 9. CDR3 length: 17 amino acids. Germline values: CDR1 SSHAT, CDR2 FNYEAQ (reference sequence). The CDR3 here is CASSLSGGGARTGELFF. For the CDR3, the DNA is TGTGCCAGCAGCTTATCCGGCGGGGGGGCCCGAACCGGGGAGCTGTTTTTT.

This clone showed up just a few times. The CDR3 DNA reads as TGTGCCAGCAGTTCGACAGAGGAACCCCTCCACTTT. It is translated as CASSSTEEPLHF. The gene calls are TRBV28 and TRBJ1-6, with D possibly TRBD1 on 5 matching bases. Trimming took off 4 bases at V and 12 bases at J, with 10 bases between the two ends. Germline V gene lookup returns CDR1 MDHEN and CDR2 SYDVKM. The CDR3 is 12 residues long. The full variable domain, with the rest looked up from reference TRBV28 and TRBJ1-6, is DVKVTQSSRYLVKRTGEKVFLECVQDMDHENMFWYRQDPGLGLRLIYFSYDVKMKEKGDIPEGYSVSREKKERFSLILESASTNQTSMYLCASSSTEEPLHFGNGTRLTVT.

The J gene is TRBJ2-3, the V gene TRBV3-1 (or the pseudogene TRBV3-2), with D possibly being TRBD1 (5 bases). V was clipped by 6 bases and J by 6 bases, with 16 bases between them. Per the germline V gene, CDR1 is LGHDT and CDR2 is YNNKEL (reference sequence). The length of the CDR3 is 14 residues. CDR3 DNA: TGTGCCAGCAGTTCAAATGGGGCGCGGGATACGCAGTATTTT. This codes for CASSSNGARDTQYF.

A few counts support this clone. The chain joins TRBV7-6 to TRBJ1-6; no firm D call. V lost 5 bases to trimming and J lost 6 bases, with 8 bases between them. Germline V gene sequence: CDR1 SGHVS, CDR2 FNYEAQ. The CDR3 extends over 13 amino acids. Here the CDR3 DNA reads TGTGCCAGCAGCCTAGGAGTTAATTCACCCCTCCACTTT. This sequence encodes CASSLGVNSPLHF.

This clone showed up just once. V usage is TRBV5-4 and J usage is TRBJ1-4; no clear D. Germline V gives CDR1 SGHNT, CDR2 YYREEE (reference sequence). This CDR3 has 15 residues. The V and J ends lost 2 bases and 5 bases respectively, with 13 bases between them. CDR3 region: CASSLGGSRNEKLFF. CDR3 nucleotide sequence: TGTGCCAGCAGCTTAGGCGGTAGTCGGAATGAAAAACTGTTTTTT.

The V gene is TRBV6-1, the J gene TRBJ2-1; D call uncertain. The CDR3 extends over 16 amino acids. The germline CDR1 and CDR2 sequences are MNHNS and SASEGT. V was pared by 2 bases and J by 7 bases, with 18 bases between. Here the CDR3 reads CASSEHGGVGWNEQFF. The CDR3, as DNA: TGTGCCAGCAGTGAACATGGTGGGGTCGGGTGGAATGAGCAGTTCTTC.

The rearrangement links TRBV29-1 to TRBJ1-5; no clear D. Germline loops: CDR1 SQVTM, CDR2 ANQGSEA. The CDR3 is 12 residues long. V dropped 7 bases and J dropped 3 bases, with 10 bases sitting between them. CDR3 loop: CSARSTNQPQHF. CDR3 DNA sequence: TGCAGCGCTCGGAGCACCAATCAGCCCCAGCATTTT.

V and J are TRBV15 and TRBJ2-2; 9 bases map to TRBD1. Germline CDR1 is LNHNV and CDR2 is YYDKDF (reference sequence). J lost 7 bases, V lost 5 bases, and 5 bases had no gene match. The CDR3 is 14 amino acids. This CDR3 reads CATSLQGANGELFF. For the CDR3, the DNA is TGTGCCACCAGCCTACAGGGGGCAAACGGGGAGCTGTTTTTT.

The chain is built from TRBV5-6 and TRBJ2-7; D is perhaps TRBD2 (6 bases). Germline V lookup: CDR1 SGHDT, CDR2 YYEEEE. V lost 5 bases and J lost 4, with 19 bases in between. The CDR3 contains 15 residues. The CDR3 spells CASSTSLGGGYEQYF. CDR3 in DNA: TGTGCCAGCAGTACCTCATTGGGTGGGGGGTACGAGCAGTACTTC.

The chain carries TRBV5-1 and TRBJ1-1, with D perhaps TRBD1 (5 bases). CDR1 is SGHRS and CDR2 is YFSETQ in the germline V gene. The V end lost 5 bases, the J end lost 0 bases, and 8 bases lay between the germline ends. There are 13 residues in the CDR3. The CDR3 loop is CASRQGLNTEAFF. In nucleotides, the CDR3 is TGCGCCAGCAGGCAGGGCCTGAACACTGAAGCTTTCTTT.

The J gene is TRBJ2-7, the V gene TRBV7-8, with D perhaps TRBD1 or TRBD2 (6 bases each). CDR1 is SGHVS, CDR2 FQNEAQ, per germline. The germline V and J ends were trimmed by 5 bases and 4 bases, with 18 bases remaining between them. The CDR3 runs 15 residues. This chain's CDR3 is CASSRTAGRGYEQYF. Written as DNA, the CDR3 is TGTGCCAGCAGCCGGACAGCGGGCCGCGGTTACGAGCAGTACTTC.

The chain combines TRBV29-1 with TRBJ2-1; D is possibly TRBD1 (5 bases). Germline V gene lookup returns CDR1 SQVTM and CDR2 ANQGSEA. The V end lost 1 base, the J end lost 0 bases, and 10 bases lay between the germline ends. CDR3 length: 15 residues. DNA of the CDR3: TGCAGCGTTGAAGGGACAAAAAGCTCCTACAATGAGCAGTTCTTC. Protein product: CSVEGTKSSYNEQFF.

The CDR3 region has the DNA TGTGCCAGCAAGGATACAGGGGGCACTGGGGCCAACGTCCTGACTTTC. It codes for CASKDTGGTGANVLTF. The chain links TRBV9 to TRBJ2-6; 9 positions match TRBD1. The CDR3 is 16 residues long. In germline, CDR1 is SGDLS, CDR2 YYNGEE. V was clipped by 6 bases and J by 2 bases; unmatched bases: 6.

The chain combines TRBV6-2 or TRBV6-3 with TRBJ2-1; D gene unclear. The CDR3 runs to 14 residues. CDR1 and CDR2 (germline): MNHEY, SVGEGT. V was cut by 5 bases and J by 3 bases, with 11 bases left in between. The CDR3 nucleotides read TGTGCCAGCAGTGGTTCCGTGCTCTACAATGAGCAGTTCTTC. Protein sequence: CASSGSVLYNEQFF.

The chain uses TRBV6-5 and TRBJ2-3; 8 nucleotides align to TRBD2. Germline assignment: CDR1 MNHEY and CDR2 SVGAGI. The CDR3 is 14 residues long. Trimming took 2 bases from V and 5 from J; bases not matched to a gene: 3. The CDR3 DNA reads TGTGCCAGCAGTTACGGCGGGAGGTTAGATACGCAGTATTTT. Translating it yields CASSYGGRLDTQYF.

The rearrangement links TRBV6-5 to TRBJ2-2; D is unresolved. Deletions cut 2 bases from V and 7 bases from J, with 5 bases between. The germline V gene has CDR1 MNHEY and CDR2 SVGAGI. CDR3 length: 12 amino acids. CDR3 sequence reads: CASSYPGGELFF. CDR3 in DNA: TGTGCCAGCAGTTACCCGGGCGGGGAGCTGTTTTTT.

This chain links TRBV5-6 with TRBJ1-1; D remains ambiguous. Germline values: CDR1 SGHDT, CDR2 YYEEEE. Trimming removed 7 bases at V and 0 bases at J, with 10 bases between. The CDR3 is 13 amino acids. The CDR3 nucleotides read TGTGCCAGCCTCCTTGGAATGAACACTGAAGCTTTCTTT. Translating gives CASLLGMNTEAFF.

This clone was detected a few times. J is TRBJ2-1 and V is TRBV10-3; the D gene is possibly TRBD1 (5 bases). V dropped 6 bases and J dropped 8 bases, with 11 bases sitting between them. The CDR3 has 12 amino acids. From germline, CDR1 is ENHRY and CDR2 SYGVKD. The CDR3 bases are TGTGCCATCAGGAACGAAGGGGATGAGCAGTTCTTC. Protein sequence: CAIRNEGDEQFF.

This clone occurred once. The V gene is TRBV11-2, the J gene TRBJ2-2; the match to TRBD2 covers 7 bases. In germline, CDR1 is SGHAT, CDR2 FQNNGV. Unmatched junction bases numbered 3, after V lost 5 bases and J lost 6 bases. This CDR3 has 13 amino acids. CDR3 sequence reads: CASSPGRSGELFF. CDR3 coding DNA: TGTGCCAGCAGCCCCGGGAGGTCCGGGGAGCTGTTTTTT. Using reference TRBV11-2 and TRBJ2-2 for the parts outside the CDR3, the full variable domain is EAGVAQSPRYKIIEKRQSVAFWCNPISGHATLYWYQQILGQGPKLLIQFQNNGVVDDSQLPKDRFSAERLKGVDSTLKIQPAKLEDSAVYLCASSPGRSGELFFGEGSRLTVL.

This clone was counted between two and nine times. The rearrangement joins TRBV10-3 to TRBJ1-3; TRBD1 is a possible D gene (5 bases). This CDR3 has 12 amino acids. V was cut by 7 bases and J by 9 bases, with 13 bases left in between. In germline, CDR1 is ENHRY, CDR2 SYGVKD. This CDR3 reads CAITGQGGTIYF. As DNA, the CDR3 is TGTGCCATCACTGGGCAGGGTGGCACCATATATTTT.

This clone rates as medium-sized (0.01 to 0.1%). The chain employs TRBV4-1 and TRBJ1-3; TRBD1 agrees at 7 bases. Germline CDR1 MGHRA, CDR2 YSYEKL. The CDR3 is made up of 15 amino acids. Trimming cost V 6 bases and J 5 bases; bases outside gene matches: 10. The CDR3: CASRPDRDPRNTIYF. CDR3 nucleotide sequence: TGCGCCAGCAGACCCGACAGGGACCCACGAAACACCATATATTTT.

A single count supports this clone. This chain uses TRBV4-1 with TRBJ1-3, with D perhaps TRBD1 (5 bases). The V end was cut by 3 bases, the J end by 0 bases, with 18 bases between. This CDR3 comprises 18 residues. In germline, CDR1 is MGHRA, CDR2 YSYEKL. CDR3 sequence: CASSHPSRDLHSGNTIYF. The CDR3 region has the DNA TGCGCCAGCAGCCATCCCTCCCGGGACCTACACTCTGGAAACACCATATATTTT.

The V and J genes are TRBV18 and TRBJ2-7; D tentatively reads TRBD1 or TRBD2 (5 bases each). V gave up 3 bases and J gave up 0 bases, with 21 bases separating them. Germline CDR1 is KGHSH and CDR2 is LQKENI. The CDR3 length is 18 residues. For the CDR3, the DNA is TGTGCCAGCTCACCCGAGGGTGGATGGGACCTGAGCTCCTACGAGCAGTACTTC. This sequence encodes CASSPEGGWDLSSYEQYF.